This T cell receptor beta chain was sequenced for a study of technical replicates of blood from several donors. CDR3 length equals 16 residues. The germline CDR1 and CDR2 sequences are SEHNR and FQNEAQ (reference sequence). The ends were cut back, 3 bases at V and 1 base at J, with 12 bases in the middle. The data were produced by immunoSEQ multiplex PCR, yet TCRdb's version contains in-frame clones alone and is incomplete. The table includes around 76,000 clones, more than 85% detected once. Sequenced material: T cells isolated from PBMCs. This TCR came from a human donor in good health. V and J are TRBV7-9 and TRBJ2-2, with D uncertain. The CDR3 spells CASSLVLGVNTGELFF. CDR3 DNA: TGTGCCAGCAGCTTGGTTCTCGGAGTGAACACCGGGGAGCTGTTTTTT. Complete variable domain (other parts from reference TRBV7-9 and TRBJ2-2): DTGVSQNPRHKITKRGQNVTFRCDPISEHNRLYWYRQTLGQGPEFLTYFQNEAQLEKSRLLSDRFSAERPKGSFSTLEIQRTEQGDSAMYLCASSLVLGVNTGELFFGEGSRLTVL.